This T cell receptor beta chain was profiled in a study of blood T cell repertoires in COVID-19. Germline V gene data show CDR1 as ENHRY and CDR2 as SYGVKD. This CDR3 has 14 residues. V was pared by 5 bases and J by 5 bases, with 6 bases of the junction left unmatched. Libraries were prepared by immunoSEQ multiplex PCR; TCRdb keeps only in-frame clonotypes and omits some of them. Of 300,000 to 350,000 clones in the sample, over 80% were seen once. Sequenced material: PBMCs or T cells enriched from blood (not recorded which). The sequence derives from a man aged 25 to 40 who had recovered from COVID-19. The rearrangement joins TRBV10-3 to TRBJ1-1; 9 bases match TRBD1. CDR3 DNA: TGTGCCATCAGTACCGACAGGGGGGATACTGAAGCTTTCTTT. It encodes CAISTDRGDTEAFF.